These 10 T cell receptor beta chains share one sample of origin, sequenced in a study of T cells in Graves' hyperthyroidism and ophthalmopathy. TCR beta CDR3 sequences were amplified from RNA transcripts. Using the HTBI primer set, a first-round RT-PCR was run on the TCR CDR3. TCRdb analysed the multiplex PCR reads with MiXCR anew, one entry per CDR3 protein. The data show around 760,000 distinct CDR3 sequences, 35% seen once. Material: blood. These receptors were taken from a woman aged 35 to 49 with Graves' hyperthyroidism.

About this clonotype itself: Possible read error: a much larger clone is one base away. As DNA, the CDR3 is TGTGCCAGCAGTTTACAAACAGGGCCTGTTTCACCCCTCCACTTT. This encodes CASSLQTGPVSPLHF. The rearrangement links TRBV2 to TRBJ1-6; possibly TRBD1 for D (6 bases). The CDR3 consists of 15 residues. Germline V gene sequence: CDR1 SNHLY, CDR2 FYNNEI. Trimming removed 5 bases from V and 9 bases from J, with 17 bases in between.

Comments on this clonotype: A much larger clone differs from this one at a single base, so this may be a read error. The rearrangement links TRBV7-9 to TRBJ2-7; D unclear. Germline V gene sequence: CDR1 SEHNR, CDR2 FQNEAQ (reference sequence). CDR3 length: 16 amino acids. V was trimmed by 3 bases and J by 0 bases, leaving 15 bases between them. The CDR3 is CASSFPKGRTSYEQYF. CDR3 DNA: TGTGCCAGCAGCTTCCCCAAAGGCAGGACCTCCTACGAGCAGTACTTC.

The chain recombines TRBV10-3 with TRBJ2-7; 9 nucleotides line up with TRBD2. The J call is doubtful: the DNA matches TRBJ2-1 better. This CDR3 is 14 amino acids long. Germline values: CDR1 ENHRY, CDR2 SYGVKD. The CDR3 reads CAISDGTSLNEQFF. In DNA, the CDR3 is TGTGCCATCAGTGACGGGACTAGCCTCAATGAGCAGTTCTTC.

This clonotype showed up many times. This chain links TRBV9 with TRBJ2-7, with D perhaps TRBD2 (6 bases). The V gene lost 0 bases and the J gene lost 6 bases, with 10 bases spanning the gap. Per the germline V gene, CDR1 is SGDLS and CDR2 is YYNGEE. The CDR3 has 13 amino acids. The CDR3 protein is CASSVERGGEQYF. DNA of the CDR3: TGTGCCAGCAGCGTAGAACGGGGAGGCGAGCAGTACTTC.

This clonotype was observed a handful of times. The chain has TRBV5-1 and TRBJ1-6; no firm D call. This CDR3 is 17 amino acids long. The V gene lost 2 bases and the J gene lost 5 bases, with 17 bases spanning the gap. Per the germline V gene, CDR1 is SGHRS and CDR2 is YFSETQ. The CDR3 loop reads CASSFLVSGKNNSPLHF. CDR3 nucleotides: TGCGCCAGCAGCTTTTTGGTTTCCGGGAAAAATAATTCACCCCTCCACTTT.

This clonotype was seen a few times. The V call is TRBV4-2, the J call TRBJ1-1; the D is unclear. The germline V gene has CDR1 LGHNA and CDR2 YNFKEQ. This CDR3 has 13 residues. V gave up 0 bases and J gave up 7 bases, with 9 bases separating them. Here the CDR3 reads CASSQDARLEAFF. The CDR3 DNA reads as TGTGCCAGCAGCCAAGACGCCCGACTTGAAGCTTTCTTT.

This chain joins TRBV10-3 and TRBJ2-6; D uncertain. CDR1 and CDR2 from the germline V gene are ENHRY and SYGVKD. V was pared by 2 bases and J by 5 bases, with 10 bases between. CDR3 length: 15 amino acids. The CDR3: CAISEPGGRANVLTF. The CDR3 region has the DNA TGTGCCATCAGTGAGCCGGGTGGGAGGGCCAACGTCCTGACTTTC.

This clonotype was picked up many times. The chain combines TRBV7-2 with TRBJ1-2; 7 bases line up with TRBD1. Germline V gene sequence: CDR1 SGHTA, CDR2 FQGNSA. There are 14 residues in the CDR3. V was pared by 0 bases and J by 7 bases, with 5 bases of the junction left unmatched. CDR3 sequence: CASSLAYRGGGYTF. In DNA form, the CDR3 reads TGTGCCAGCAGCTTAGCGTACAGGGGAGGTGGCTACACCTTC.

About this clonotype: A much larger clone is a single base away; this may be a read error. This rearrangement joins TRBV20-1 to TRBJ1-5, with 7 bases that match TRBD1. V trimming: 7 bases; J trimming: 5 bases; junction bases outside the gene matches: 17. This CDR3 spans 16 amino acids. CDR1 is DFQATT and CDR2 is SNEGSKA in the germline V gene (reference sequence). CDR3 sequence reads: CSGIQGQIFKDQPQHF. CDR3 nucleotides: TGCAGTGGAATCCAGGGACAGATTTTTAAGGATCAGCCCCAGCATTTT.

This clonotype was seen repeatedly, ten times or more. The J gene is TRBJ2-2, the V gene TRBV20-1; D not resolved. The CDR3 totals 13 residues. Germline lookup yields CDR1 DFQATT and CDR2 SNEGSKA (reference sequence). V was trimmed by 3 bases and J by 5 bases, leaving 10 bases between them. Here the CDR3 reads CSASLHLTGELFF. The CDR3 coding sequence is TGCAGTGCTAGTCTACACCTTACCGGGGAGCTGTTTTTT.